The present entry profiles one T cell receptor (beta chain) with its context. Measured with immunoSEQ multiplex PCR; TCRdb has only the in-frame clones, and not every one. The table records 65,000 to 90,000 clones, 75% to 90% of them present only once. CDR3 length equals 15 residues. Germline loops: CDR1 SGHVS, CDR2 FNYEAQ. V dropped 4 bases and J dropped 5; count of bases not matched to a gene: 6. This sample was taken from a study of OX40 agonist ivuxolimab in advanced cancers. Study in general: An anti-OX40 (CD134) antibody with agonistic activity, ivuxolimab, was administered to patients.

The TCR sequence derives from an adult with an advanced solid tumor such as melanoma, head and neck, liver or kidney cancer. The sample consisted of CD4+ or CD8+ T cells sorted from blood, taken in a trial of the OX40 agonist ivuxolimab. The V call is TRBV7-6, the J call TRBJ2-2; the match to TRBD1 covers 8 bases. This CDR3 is CASSSPGQGTGELFF. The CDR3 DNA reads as TGTGCCAGCAGCTCCCCCGGACAGGGAACCGGGGAGCTGTTTTTT. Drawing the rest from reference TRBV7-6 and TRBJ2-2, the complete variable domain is GAGVSQSPRYKVTKRGQDVALRCDPISGHVSLYWYRQALGQGPEFLTYFNYEAQQDKSGLPNDRFSAERPEGSISTLTIQRTEQRDSAMYRCASSSPGQGTGELFFGEGSRLTVL.